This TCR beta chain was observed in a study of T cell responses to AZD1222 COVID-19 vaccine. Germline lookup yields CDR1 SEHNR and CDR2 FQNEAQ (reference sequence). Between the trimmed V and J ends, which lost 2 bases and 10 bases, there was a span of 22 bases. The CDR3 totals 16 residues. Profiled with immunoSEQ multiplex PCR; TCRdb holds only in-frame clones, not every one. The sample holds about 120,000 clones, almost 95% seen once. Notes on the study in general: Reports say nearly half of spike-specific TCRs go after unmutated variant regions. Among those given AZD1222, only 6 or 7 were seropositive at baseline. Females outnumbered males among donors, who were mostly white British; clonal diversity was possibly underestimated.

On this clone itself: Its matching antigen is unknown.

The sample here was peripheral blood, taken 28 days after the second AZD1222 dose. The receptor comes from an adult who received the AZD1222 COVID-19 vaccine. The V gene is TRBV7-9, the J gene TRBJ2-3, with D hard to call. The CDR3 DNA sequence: TGTGCCAGCAGCTTACCCACTTCGGGCACCTCACGATCGCAGTATTTT. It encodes CASSLPTSGTSRSQYF.